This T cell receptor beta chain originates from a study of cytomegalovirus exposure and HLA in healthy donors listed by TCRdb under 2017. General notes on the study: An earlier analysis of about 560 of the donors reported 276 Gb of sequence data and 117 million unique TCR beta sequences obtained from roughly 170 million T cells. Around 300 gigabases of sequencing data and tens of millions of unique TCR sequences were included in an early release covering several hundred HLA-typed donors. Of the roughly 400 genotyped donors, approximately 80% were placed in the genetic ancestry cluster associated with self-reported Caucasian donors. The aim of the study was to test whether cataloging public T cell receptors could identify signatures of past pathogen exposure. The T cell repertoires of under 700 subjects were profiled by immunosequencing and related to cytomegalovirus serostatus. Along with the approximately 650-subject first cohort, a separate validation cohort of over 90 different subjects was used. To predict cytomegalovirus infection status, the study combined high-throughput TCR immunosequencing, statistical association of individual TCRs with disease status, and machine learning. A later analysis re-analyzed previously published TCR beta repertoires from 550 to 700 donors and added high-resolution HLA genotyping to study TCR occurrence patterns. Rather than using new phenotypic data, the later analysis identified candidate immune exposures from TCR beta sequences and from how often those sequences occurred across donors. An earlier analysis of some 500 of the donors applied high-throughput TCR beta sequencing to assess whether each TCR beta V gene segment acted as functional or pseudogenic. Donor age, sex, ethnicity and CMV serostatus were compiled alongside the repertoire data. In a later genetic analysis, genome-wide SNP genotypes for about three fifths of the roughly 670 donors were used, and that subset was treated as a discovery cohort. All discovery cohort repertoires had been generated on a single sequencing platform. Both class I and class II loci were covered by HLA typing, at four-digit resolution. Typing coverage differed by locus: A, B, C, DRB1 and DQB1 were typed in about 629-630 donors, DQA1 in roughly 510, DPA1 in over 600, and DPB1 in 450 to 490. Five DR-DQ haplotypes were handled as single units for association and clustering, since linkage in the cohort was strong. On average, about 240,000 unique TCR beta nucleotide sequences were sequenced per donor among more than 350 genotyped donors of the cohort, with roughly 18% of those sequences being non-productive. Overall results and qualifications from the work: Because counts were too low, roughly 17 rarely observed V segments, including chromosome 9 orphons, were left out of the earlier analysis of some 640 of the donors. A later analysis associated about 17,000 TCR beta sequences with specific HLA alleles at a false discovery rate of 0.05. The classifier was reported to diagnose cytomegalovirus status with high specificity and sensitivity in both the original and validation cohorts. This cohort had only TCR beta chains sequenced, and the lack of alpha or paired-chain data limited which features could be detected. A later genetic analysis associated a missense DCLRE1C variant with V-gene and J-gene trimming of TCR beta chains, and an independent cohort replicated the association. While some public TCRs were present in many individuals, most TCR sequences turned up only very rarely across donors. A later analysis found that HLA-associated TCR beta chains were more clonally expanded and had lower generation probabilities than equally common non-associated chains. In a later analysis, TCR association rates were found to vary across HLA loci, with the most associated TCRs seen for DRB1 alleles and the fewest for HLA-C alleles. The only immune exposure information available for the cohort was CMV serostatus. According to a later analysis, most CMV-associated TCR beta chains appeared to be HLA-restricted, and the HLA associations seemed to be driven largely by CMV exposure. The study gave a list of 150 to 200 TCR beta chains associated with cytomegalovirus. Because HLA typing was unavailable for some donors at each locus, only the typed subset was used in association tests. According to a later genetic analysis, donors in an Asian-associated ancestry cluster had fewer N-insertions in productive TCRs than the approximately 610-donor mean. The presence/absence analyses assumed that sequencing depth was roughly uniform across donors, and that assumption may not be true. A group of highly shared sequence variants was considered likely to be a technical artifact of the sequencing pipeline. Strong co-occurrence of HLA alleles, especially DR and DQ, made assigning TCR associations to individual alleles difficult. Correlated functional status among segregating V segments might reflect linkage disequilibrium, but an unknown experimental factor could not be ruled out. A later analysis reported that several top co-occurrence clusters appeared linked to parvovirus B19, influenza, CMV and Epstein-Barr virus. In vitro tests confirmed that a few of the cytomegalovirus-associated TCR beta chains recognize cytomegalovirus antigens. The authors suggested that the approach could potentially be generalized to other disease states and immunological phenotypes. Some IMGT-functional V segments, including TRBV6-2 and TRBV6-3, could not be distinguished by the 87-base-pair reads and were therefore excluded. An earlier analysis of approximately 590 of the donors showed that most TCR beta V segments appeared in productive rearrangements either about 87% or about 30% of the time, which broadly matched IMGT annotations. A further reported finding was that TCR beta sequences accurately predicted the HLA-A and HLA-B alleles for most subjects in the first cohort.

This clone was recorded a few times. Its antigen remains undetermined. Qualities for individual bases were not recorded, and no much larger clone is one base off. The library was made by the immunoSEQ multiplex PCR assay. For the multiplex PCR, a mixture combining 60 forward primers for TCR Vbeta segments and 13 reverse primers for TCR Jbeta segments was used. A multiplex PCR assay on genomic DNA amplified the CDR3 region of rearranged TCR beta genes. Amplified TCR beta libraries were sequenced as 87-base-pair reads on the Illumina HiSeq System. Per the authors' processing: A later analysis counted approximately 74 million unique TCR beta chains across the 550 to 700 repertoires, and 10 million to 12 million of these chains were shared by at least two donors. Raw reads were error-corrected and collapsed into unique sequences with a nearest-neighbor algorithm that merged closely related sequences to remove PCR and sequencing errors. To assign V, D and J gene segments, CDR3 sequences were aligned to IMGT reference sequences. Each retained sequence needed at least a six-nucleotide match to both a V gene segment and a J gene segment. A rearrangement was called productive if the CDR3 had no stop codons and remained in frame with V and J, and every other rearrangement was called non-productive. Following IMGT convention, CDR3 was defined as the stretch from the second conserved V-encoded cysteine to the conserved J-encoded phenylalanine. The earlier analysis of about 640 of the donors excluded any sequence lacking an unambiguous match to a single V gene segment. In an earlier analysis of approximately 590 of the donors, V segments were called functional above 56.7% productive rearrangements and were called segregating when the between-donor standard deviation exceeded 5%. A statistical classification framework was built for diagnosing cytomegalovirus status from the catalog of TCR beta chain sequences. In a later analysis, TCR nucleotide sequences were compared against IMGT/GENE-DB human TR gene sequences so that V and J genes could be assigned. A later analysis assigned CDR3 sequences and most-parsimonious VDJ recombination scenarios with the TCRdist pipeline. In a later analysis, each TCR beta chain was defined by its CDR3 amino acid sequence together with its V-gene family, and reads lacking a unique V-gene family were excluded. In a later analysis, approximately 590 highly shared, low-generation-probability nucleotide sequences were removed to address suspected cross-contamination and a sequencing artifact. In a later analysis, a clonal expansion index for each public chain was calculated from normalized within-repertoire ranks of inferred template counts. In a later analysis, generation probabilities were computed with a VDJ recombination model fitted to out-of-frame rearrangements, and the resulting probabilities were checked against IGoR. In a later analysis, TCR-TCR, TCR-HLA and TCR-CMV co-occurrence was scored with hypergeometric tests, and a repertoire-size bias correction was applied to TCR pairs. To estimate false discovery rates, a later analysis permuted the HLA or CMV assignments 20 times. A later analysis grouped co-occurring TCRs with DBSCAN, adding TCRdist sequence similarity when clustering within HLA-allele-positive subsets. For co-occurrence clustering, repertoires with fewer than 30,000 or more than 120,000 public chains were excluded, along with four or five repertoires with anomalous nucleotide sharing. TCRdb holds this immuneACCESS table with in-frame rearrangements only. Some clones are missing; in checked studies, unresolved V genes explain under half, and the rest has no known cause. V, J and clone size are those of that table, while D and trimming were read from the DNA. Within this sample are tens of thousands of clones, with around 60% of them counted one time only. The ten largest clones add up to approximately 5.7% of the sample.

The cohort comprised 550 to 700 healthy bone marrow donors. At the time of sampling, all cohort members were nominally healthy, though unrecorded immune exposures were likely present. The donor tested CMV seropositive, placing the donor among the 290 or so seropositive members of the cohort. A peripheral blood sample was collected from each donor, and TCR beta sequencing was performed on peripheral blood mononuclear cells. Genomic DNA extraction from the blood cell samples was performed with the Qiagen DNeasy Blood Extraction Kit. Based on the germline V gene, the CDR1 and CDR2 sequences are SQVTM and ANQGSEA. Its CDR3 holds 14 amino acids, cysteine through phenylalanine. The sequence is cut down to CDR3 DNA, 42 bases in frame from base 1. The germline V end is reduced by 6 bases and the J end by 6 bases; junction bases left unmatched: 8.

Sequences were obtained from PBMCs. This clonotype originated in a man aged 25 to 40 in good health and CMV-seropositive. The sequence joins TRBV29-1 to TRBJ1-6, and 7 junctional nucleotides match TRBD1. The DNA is TGCAGCGTCCCCGGGACAGAGACTAATTCACCCCTCCACTTT. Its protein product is CSVPGTETNSPLHF.